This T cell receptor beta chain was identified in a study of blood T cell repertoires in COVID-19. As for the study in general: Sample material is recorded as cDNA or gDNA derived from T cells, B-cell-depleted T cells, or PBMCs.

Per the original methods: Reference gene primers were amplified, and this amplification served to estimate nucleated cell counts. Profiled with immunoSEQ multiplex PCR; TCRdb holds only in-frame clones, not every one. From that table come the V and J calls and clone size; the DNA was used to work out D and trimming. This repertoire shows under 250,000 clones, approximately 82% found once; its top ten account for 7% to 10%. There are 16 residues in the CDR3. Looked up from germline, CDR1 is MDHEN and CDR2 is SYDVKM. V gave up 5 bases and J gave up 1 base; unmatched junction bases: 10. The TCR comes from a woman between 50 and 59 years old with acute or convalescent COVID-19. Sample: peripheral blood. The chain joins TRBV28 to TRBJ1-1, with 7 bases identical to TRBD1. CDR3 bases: TGTGCCAGCAGTCCTACAGGGGAGATTGCGAACACTGAAGCTTTCTTT. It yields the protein CASSPTGEIANTEAFF.